The clone carrying this T cell receptor beta chain was seen repeatedly, ten times or more. No antigen is known for it. Unique molecular identifiers tagged the TCRbeta library. TCRdb re-analysed the PCR reads in MiXCR, keeping a single row per CDR3 protein. The sample contains over 100,000 distinct CDR3 sequences, about 9.4% of which appear only once. This sample is part of a study of T-cell reconstitution after alpha-beta-depleted transplantation in children. Study outcomes and limitations: T-cell counts and diversity at one year post-transplant came mainly from newly produced T cells. Surviving recipient T cells and thymic progenitors produced the high day-60 TCRbeta diversity seen in some patients.

This sample comprised PBMCs, obtained before TCRalphabeta/CD19-depleted stem cell transplant. The TCR sequence derives from a boy between 2 and 10 years old with acute lymphoblastic leukemia, due to receive a stem cell transplant.

CDR3 sequence reads: CSAREGTIGETQYF. The DNA of the CDR3 is TGCAGTGCTAGAGAAGGTACAATAGGAGAGACCCAGTACTTC. The chain uses TRBV20-1 and TRBJ2-5, with unresolved D. Looked up from germline, CDR1 is DFQATT and CDR2 is SNEGSKA (reference sequence). V dropped 0 bases and J dropped 4 bases, with 12 bases sitting between them. The CDR3 has 14 amino acids.